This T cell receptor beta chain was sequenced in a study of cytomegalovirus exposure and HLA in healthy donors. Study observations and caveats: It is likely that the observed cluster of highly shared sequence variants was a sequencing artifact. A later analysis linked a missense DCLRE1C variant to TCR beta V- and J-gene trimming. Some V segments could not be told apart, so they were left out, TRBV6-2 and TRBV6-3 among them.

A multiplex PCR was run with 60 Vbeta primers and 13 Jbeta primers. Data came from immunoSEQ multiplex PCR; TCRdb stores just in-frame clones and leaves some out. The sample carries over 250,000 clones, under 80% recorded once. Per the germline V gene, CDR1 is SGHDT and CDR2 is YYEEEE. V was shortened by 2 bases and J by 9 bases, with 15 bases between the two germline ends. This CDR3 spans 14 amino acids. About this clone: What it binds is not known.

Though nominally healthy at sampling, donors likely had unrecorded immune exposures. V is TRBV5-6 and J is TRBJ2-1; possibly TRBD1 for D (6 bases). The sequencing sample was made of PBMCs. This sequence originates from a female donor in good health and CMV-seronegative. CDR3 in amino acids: CASSFGDTSGEQFF. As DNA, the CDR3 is TGTGCCAGCAGCTTTGGGGACACCTCCGGTGAGCAGTTCTTC.